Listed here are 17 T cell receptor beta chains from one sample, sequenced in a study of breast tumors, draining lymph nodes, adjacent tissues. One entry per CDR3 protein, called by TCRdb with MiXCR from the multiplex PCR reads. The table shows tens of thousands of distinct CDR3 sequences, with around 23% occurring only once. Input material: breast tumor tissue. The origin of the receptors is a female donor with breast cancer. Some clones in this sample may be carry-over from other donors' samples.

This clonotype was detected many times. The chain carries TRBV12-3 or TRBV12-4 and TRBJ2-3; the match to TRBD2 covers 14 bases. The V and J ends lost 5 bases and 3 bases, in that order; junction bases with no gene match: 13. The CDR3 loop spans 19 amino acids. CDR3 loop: CASSRTSGGLRTRTDTQYF. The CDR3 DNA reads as TGTGCCAGCAGTCGGACTAGCGGGGGGTTGAGGACAAGGACAGATACGCAGTATTTT.

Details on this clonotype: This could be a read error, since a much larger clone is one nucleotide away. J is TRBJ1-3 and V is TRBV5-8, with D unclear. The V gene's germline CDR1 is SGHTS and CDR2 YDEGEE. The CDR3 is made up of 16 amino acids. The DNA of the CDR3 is TGTGCCAGCGGCTTGGGCGATGGGAGCTCTGGAAACACCATATATTTT. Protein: CASGLGDGSSGNTIYF.

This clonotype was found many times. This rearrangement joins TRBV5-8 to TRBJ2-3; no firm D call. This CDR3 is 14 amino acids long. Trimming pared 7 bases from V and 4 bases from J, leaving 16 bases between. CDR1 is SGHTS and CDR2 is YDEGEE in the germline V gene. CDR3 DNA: TGTGCCAGCCAGGACCCTCGTGGGGCAGATACGCAGTATTTT. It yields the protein CASQDPRGADTQYF. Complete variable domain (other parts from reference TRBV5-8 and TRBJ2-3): EAGVTQSPTHLIKTRGQQATLRCSPISGHTSVYWYQQALGLGLQFLLWYDEGEERNRGNFPPRFSGRQFPNYSSELNVNALELEDSALYLCASQDPRGADTQYFGPGTRLTVL.

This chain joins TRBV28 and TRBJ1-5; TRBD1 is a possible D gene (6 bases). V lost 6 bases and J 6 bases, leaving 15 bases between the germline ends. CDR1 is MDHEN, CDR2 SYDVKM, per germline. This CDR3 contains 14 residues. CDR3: CASSPITGSQPQHF. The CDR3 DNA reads TGTGCCAGCAGCCCAATCACAGGGTCTCAGCCCCAGCATTTT.

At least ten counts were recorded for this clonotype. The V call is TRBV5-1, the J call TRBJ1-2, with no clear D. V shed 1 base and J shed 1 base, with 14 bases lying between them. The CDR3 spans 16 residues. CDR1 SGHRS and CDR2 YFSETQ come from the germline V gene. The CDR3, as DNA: TGCGCCAGCAGCTTGTTGTGGCGCCCGATTAACTATGGCTACACCTTC. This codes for CASSLLWRPINYGYTF.

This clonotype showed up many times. The chain's CDR3 is CASSLRSGSLNEQFF. CDR3 bases: TGTGCCAGCAGCTTACGTAGCGGGAGTCTAAATGAGCAGTTCTTC. The J gene is TRBJ2-1, the V gene TRBV7-8, with TRBD2 matching over 9 bases. Germline assignment: CDR1 SGHVS and CDR2 FQNEAQ. After removal of 2 bases from V and 7 bases from J, the junction contained 6 bases not matched to a gene. The CDR3 has 15 amino acids.

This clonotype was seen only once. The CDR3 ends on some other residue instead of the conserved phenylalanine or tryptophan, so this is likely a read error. CDR3 nucleotides: TGCGCCAGCAAAGCGGGGGGGGACACTGAAGCTTTCCTT. Its protein product is CASKAGGDTEAFL. This sequence joins TRBV10-2 and TRBJ1-1, with a tentative D call TRBD1 (5 bases). V was cut by 7 bases and J by 3 bases, with 12 bases left in between. Germline CDR1 is WSHSY and CDR2 is SAAADI. The CDR3 is made up of 13 amino acids.

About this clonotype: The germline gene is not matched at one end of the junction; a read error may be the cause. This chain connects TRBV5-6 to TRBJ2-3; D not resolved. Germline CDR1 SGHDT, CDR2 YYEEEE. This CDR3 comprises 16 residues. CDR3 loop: CASSLRVRVYTDAQYF. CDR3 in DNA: TGTGCCAGCAGCTTGCGCGTTCGGGTGTACACAGATGCGCAGTATTTT.

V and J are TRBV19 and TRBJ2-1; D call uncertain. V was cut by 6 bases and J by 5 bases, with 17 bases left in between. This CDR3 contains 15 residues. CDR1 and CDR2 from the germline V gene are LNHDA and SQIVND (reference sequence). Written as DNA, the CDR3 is TGTGCCAGTAGGGCGGTCCACATAAGGGACAATGAGCAGTTCTTC. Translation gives CASRAVHIRDNEQFF.

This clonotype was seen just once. The CDR3 nucleotides are TGTGCCAGCAGTTACGGCCGTACAGGGGACCAAGAGACCCAGTACTTC. This gives the protein CASSYGRTGDQETQYF. The chain employs TRBV6-5 and TRBJ2-5; 7 positions agree with TRBD1. V trimming: 2 bases; J trimming: 0 bases; junction bases outside the gene matches: 6. Germline CDR1 reads MNHEY; CDR2 reads SVGAGI. This CDR3 comprises 16 residues.

The CDR3 protein is CASSLSGRVGELFF. CDR3 bases: TGTGCCAGCAGCCTTAGCGGGAGGGTCGGGGAGCTGTTTTTT. The rearrangement links TRBV7-3 to TRBJ2-2, with 11 positions matching TRBD2. The CDR3 has 14 residues. After removal of 5 bases from V and 7 bases from J, the junction contained 3 bases not matched to a gene. CDR1 SGHTA and CDR2 FQGTGA come from the germline V gene.

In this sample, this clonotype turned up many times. The chain's CDR3 is CASSLETYQETQYF. CDR3 DNA: TGTGCCAGCAGCCTAGAGACGTACCAAGAGACCCAGTACTTC. The rearrangement joins TRBV4-2 to TRBJ2-5; D uncertain. The germline V gene has CDR1 LGHNA and CDR2 YNFKEQ. This CDR3 is 14 amino acids long. Trimming left V 4 bases short and J 0 bases short, with 9 bases between.

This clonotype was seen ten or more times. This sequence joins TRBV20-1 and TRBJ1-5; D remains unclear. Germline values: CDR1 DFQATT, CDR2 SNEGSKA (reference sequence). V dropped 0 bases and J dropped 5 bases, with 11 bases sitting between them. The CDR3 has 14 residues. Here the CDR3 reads CSARDGREHQPQHF. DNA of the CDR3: TGCAGTGCTAGAGATGGGAGGGAACATCAGCCCCAGCATTTT.

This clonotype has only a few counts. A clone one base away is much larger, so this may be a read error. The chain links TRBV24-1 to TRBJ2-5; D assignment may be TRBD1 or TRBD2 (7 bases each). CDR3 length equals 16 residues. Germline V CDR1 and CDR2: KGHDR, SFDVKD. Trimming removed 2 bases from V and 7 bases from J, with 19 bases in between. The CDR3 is CATSDSQGGVAATQYF. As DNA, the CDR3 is TGTGCCACCAGTGATTCCCAGGGGGGGGTTGCAGCGACCCAGTACTTC.

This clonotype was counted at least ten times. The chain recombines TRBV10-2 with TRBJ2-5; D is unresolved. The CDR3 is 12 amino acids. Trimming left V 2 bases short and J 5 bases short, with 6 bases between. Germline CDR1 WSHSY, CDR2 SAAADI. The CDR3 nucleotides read TGCGCCAGCAGTGAGGGTGGGGAGACCCAGTACTTC. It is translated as CASSEGGETQYF.

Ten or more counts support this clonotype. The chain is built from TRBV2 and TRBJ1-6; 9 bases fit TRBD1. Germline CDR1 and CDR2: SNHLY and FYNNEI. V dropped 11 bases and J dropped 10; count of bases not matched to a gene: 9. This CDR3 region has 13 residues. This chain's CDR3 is CAGMDRGRSPLHF. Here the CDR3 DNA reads TGTGCCGGCATGGACAGGGGACGCTCACCCCTCCACTTT. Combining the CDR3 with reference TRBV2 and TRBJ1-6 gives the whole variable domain EPEVTQTPSHQVTQMGQEVILRCVPISNHLYFYWYRQILGQKVEFLVSFYNNEISEKSEIFDDQFSVERPDGSNFTLKIRSTKLEDSAMYFCAGMDRGRSPLHFGNGTRLTVT.

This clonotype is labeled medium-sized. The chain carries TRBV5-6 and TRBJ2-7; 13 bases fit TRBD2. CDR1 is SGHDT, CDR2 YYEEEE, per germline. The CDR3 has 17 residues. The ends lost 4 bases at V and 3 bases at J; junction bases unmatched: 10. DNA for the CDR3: TGTGCCAGCAGCGCGGGACTAGCGGGAATCCCCAGCTACGAGCAGTACTTC. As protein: CASSAGLAGIPSYEQYF.